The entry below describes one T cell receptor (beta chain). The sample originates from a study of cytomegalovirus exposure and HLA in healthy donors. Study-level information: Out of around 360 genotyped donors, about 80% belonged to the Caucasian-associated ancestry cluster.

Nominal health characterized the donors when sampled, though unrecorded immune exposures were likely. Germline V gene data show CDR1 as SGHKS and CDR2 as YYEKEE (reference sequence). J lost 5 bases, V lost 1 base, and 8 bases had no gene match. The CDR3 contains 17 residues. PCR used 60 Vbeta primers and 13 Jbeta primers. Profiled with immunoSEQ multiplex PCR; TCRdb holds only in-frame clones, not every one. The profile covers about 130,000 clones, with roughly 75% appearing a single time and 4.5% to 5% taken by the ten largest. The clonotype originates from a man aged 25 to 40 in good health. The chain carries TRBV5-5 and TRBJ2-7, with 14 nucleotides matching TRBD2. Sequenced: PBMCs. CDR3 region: CASSLRLAGGMRDEQYF. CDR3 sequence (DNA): TGTGCCAGCAGCTTGCGACTAGCGGGAGGGATGCGCGACGAGCAGTACTTC. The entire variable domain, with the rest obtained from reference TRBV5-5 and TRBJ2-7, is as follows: DAGVTQSPTHLIKTRGQQVTLRCSPISGHKSVSWYQQVLGQGPQFIFQYYEKEERGRGNFPDRFSARQFPNYSSELNVNALLLGDSALYLCASSLRLAGGMRDEQYFGPGTRLTVT.